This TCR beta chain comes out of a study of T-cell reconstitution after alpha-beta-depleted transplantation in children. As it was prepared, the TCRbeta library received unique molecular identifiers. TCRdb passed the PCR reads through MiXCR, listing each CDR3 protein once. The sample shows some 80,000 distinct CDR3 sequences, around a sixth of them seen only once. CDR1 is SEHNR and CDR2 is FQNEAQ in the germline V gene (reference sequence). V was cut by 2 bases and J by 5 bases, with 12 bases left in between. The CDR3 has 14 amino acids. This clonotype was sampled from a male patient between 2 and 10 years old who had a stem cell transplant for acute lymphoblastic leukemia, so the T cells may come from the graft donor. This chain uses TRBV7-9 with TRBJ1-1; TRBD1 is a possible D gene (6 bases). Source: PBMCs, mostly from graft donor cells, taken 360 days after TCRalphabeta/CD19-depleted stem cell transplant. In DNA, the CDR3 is TGTGCCAGCAGCTTACAGGGGCGGGAGACTGAAGCTTTCTTT. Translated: CASSLQGRETEAFF.